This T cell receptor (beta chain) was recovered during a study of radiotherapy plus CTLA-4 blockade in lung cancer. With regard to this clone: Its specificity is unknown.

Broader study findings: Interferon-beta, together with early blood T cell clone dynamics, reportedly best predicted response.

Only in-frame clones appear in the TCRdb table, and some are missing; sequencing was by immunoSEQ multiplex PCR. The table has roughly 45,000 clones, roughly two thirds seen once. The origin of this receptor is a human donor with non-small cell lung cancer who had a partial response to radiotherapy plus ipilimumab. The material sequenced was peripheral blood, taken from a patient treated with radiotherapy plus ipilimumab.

As DNA, the CDR3 is TGCGCCAGCAGCCAAGTGGGGGGAGCCCATGAGCAGTTCTTC. It translates to CASSQVGGAHEQFF. The chain recombines TRBV4-3 with TRBJ2-1, with D perhaps TRBD2 (6 bases). Trimming stripped 1 base from V and 8 bases from J, with 12 bases between. CDR3 length equals 14 residues. The germline V gene encodes CDR1 LGHNA and CDR2 YSLEER.